The 20 T cell receptor beta chains presented below share a single source sample, sequenced in a study of neurological immune-mediated disorders. TCRdb analysed the 5' RACE reads with MiXCR anew, one entry per CDR3 protein. The sample gives around 10,000 distinct CDR3 sequences, 20% to 25% of which show up once; around 46% is in the top ten. Input material: CD8+ T cells from blood. These receptors all stem from a woman aged 60-75 years with HTLV-1-associated myelopathy (HAM/TSP).

This clonotype has at least ten counts. The genes are TRBV9 and TRBJ1-2, with D unresolved. The CDR3 runs 12 residues. The germline V gene encodes CDR1 SGDLS and CDR2 YYNGEE. Deletions cut 5 bases from V and 3 bases from J, with 8 bases between. CDR3 region: CASSGGDYGYTF. CDR3 coding DNA: TGTGCCAGCAGTGGCGGCGACTATGGCTACACCTTC.

The rearrangement links TRBV2 to TRBJ2-7; 7 nucleotides match TRBD1. V shed 4 bases, J shed 5 bases, and the junction held 11 bases outside the gene matches. The CDR3 length is 15 residues. Germline V lookup: CDR1 SNHLY, CDR2 FYNNEI. Here the CDR3 DNA reads TGTGCCAGCAGTGCCATAGGTCAGGGGGTGGACGAGCAGTACTTC. This encodes CASSAIGQGVDEQYF.

This clonotype was counted many times. This chain joins TRBV7-9 and TRBJ2-6; D is possibly TRBD2 (5 bases). Germline-derived CDR1 and CDR2 are SEHNR and FQNEAQ (reference sequence). Trimming removed 0 bases at V and 9 bases at J, with 12 bases between. CDR3 length equals 15 residues. The CDR3 region has the DNA TGTGCCAGCAGCTTAGCCCCGCGGACTGGCAACGTCCTGACTTTC. Translated: CASSLAPRTGNVLTF.

This clonotype was counted ten times or more. The chain has TRBV7-3 and TRBJ2-1; no definite D call. Germline V gives CDR1 SGHTA, CDR2 FQGTGA. This CDR3 is 14 amino acids long. V lost 3 bases and J 2 bases, leaving 8 bases between the germline ends. The CDR3 DNA reads as TGTGCCAGCAGCTTGTCCCCGACCTACAATGAGCAGTTCTTC. Protein: CASSLSPTYNEQFF.

This chain links TRBV10-3 with TRBJ1-1, with 12 nucleotides matching TRBD1. Per germline, CDR1 ENHRY and CDR2 SYGVKD. The CDR3 totals 15 residues. After removal of 8 bases from V and 7 bases from J, the junction contained 11 bases not matched to a gene. The CDR3 bases are TGTGCCATCGCCGGGACAGGGGGCGAGAGGGATGAAGCTTTCTTT. The encoded protein is CAIAGTGGERDEAFF.

This sequence joins TRBV29-1 and TRBJ1-1; tentative D call: TRBD1 (6 bases). V was cut by 7 bases and J by 5 bases, with 14 bases left in between. The CDR3 runs 12 residues. Germline V CDR1 and CDR2: SQVTM, ANQGSEA. The CDR3 here is CSADSDVTEAFF. Written as DNA, the CDR3 is TGCAGCGCGGACAGTGACGTTACTGAAGCTTTCTTT.

This clonotype occurred many times. The CDR3 region is CASSYSSFSYEQYF. Written as DNA, the CDR3 is TGTGCCAGCAGTTACTCGTCTTTTTCCTACGAGCAGTACTTC. This rearrangement joins TRBV6-5 to TRBJ2-7, with D unclear. Trimming took 0 bases from V and 1 from J, leaving 7 bases between them. Germline CDR1 reads MNHEY; CDR2 reads SVGAGI. CDR3 length: 14 residues.

The chain uses TRBV7-2 and TRBJ1-5; D gene ambiguous. V was cut by 8 bases and J by 5 bases, with 7 bases left in between. CDR3 length: 11 amino acids. Looked up from germline, CDR1 is SGHTA and CDR2 is FQGNSA. CDR3 sequence reads: CASVLHQPQHF. The DNA of the CDR3 is TGTGCCAGCGTACTTCATCAGCCCCAGCATTTT.

This clonotype has at least ten counts. The V and J genes are TRBV7-9 and TRBJ2-7; 13 nucleotides match TRBD2. V shed 4 bases, J shed 6 bases, and the junction held 9 bases outside the gene matches. CDR3 length: 16 amino acids. CDR1 is SEHNR and CDR2 is FQNEAQ in the germline V gene (reference sequence). The CDR3 DNA follows: TGTGCCAGCAGCTCCGATCAACTAGCGGGGGGGGTCGAGCAGTACTTC. This sequence encodes CASSSDQLAGGVEQYF.

This clonotype has ten or more counts. J is TRBJ2-1 and V is TRBV7-2; no clear D gene. The CDR3 consists of 17 residues. Germline values: CDR1 SGHTA, CDR2 FQGNSA. V was shortened by 6 bases and J by 7 bases, with 25 bases between the two germline ends. The CDR3 DNA reads as TGTGCCAGCAGTCACATACGGGTAGGGCGGTACGAGAATGAGCAGTTCTTC. Translation: CASSHIRVGRYENEQFF.

The chain uses TRBV9 and TRBJ2-2; 10 positions match TRBD2. The CDR3 extends over 15 amino acids. CDR1 SGDLS and CDR2 YYNGEE come from the germline V gene. Trimming removed 5 bases from V and 4 bases from J; junction bases left unmatched: 5. CDR3 sequence: CASRSGGAGTGELFF. The CDR3 DNA reads TGTGCCAGCAGGAGCGGGGGGGCCGGCACCGGGGAGCTGTTTTTT.

The rearrangement joins TRBV19 to TRBJ2-2; D is possibly TRBD2 (6 bases). Germline assignment: CDR1 LNHDA and CDR2 SQIVND (reference sequence). CDR3 length: 16 residues. With 5 bases removed from V and 16 bases from J, the gap between germline ends came to 29 bases. CDR3 nucleotide sequence: TGTGCCAGTAGTGCCAAACCGGGTCCCTTGGGCGGGGAGACGTTTTTT. Its translation is CASSAKPGPLGGETFF.

This clonotype came up many times. V is TRBV11-2 and J is TRBJ2-1, with unresolved D. V shed 2 bases and J shed 6 bases, with 8 bases lying between them. The length of the CDR3 is 13 residues. Germline CDR1 reads SGHAT; CDR2 reads FQNNGV. The CDR3, as DNA: TGTGCCAGCAGCTTAAAGTTAGGCAATGAGCAGTTCTTC. It translates to CASSLKLGNEQFF.

The V and J genes are TRBV20-1 and TRBJ1-4; 7 bases are shared with TRBD1. The germline V gene has CDR1 DFQATT and CDR2 SNEGSKA (reference sequence). Trimming at V came to 0 bases and at J to 5 bases, leaving 15 bases not matched to a gene. The CDR3 runs 18 residues. CDR3 residues: CSARDSGQQLITNEKLFF. The CDR3, as DNA: TGCAGTGCTAGAGATTCGGGACAGCAACTTATCACAAATGAAAAACTGTTTTTT.

This clonotype appeared many times. The J gene is TRBJ1-2, the V gene TRBV11-2; 10 bases match TRBD1. Germline CDR1 is SGHAT and CDR2 is FQNNGV. The CDR3 sequence is 15 residues long. V was clipped by 7 bases and J by 8 bases; unmatched bases: 13. CDR3 in amino acids: CASTGPGTGVSGYTF. The CDR3 coding sequence is TGTGCCAGCACCGGTCCCGGGACAGGGGTTAGCGGCTACACCTTC.

This clonotype was observed many times. The chain is built from TRBV6-5 and TRBJ1-5; unclear D gene. CDR3 length: 13 amino acids. Trimming left V 6 bases short and J 6 bases short, with 12 bases between. Germline loops: CDR1 MNHEY, CDR2 SVGAGI. CDR3 sequence reads: CASSLMPGQPQHF. DNA of the CDR3: TGTGCCAGCAGCCTAATGCCGGGTCAGCCCCAGCATTTT.

This clonotype was seen at least ten times. This chain links TRBV29-1 with TRBJ2-7; 7 nucleotides match TRBD2. Per germline, CDR1 SQVTM and CDR2 ANQGSEA. The CDR3 consists of 14 residues. With V trimmed by 6 bases and J by 2 bases, 10 bases remained unmatched. The CDR3 DNA follows: TGCAGCGTCGCTATGGGGGGGGGTCCCTACGAGCAGTACTTC. Its protein product is CSVAMGGGPYEQYF.

The genes are TRBV20-1 and TRBJ1-1, with 7 bases fitting TRBD1. The germline CDR1 and CDR2 sequences are DFQATT and SNEGSKA (reference sequence). J was trimmed by 1 base and V by 3 bases; bases with no gene match: 5. The CDR3 runs to 14 residues. The CDR3 bases are TGCAGTGCTAGTACCGGGACAGCGAACACTGAAGCTTTCTTT. Protein: CSASTGTANTEAFF.

V is TRBV7-8 and J is TRBJ1-4; maybe TRBD1 (6 bases). CDR1 and CDR2 (germline): SGHVS, FQNEAQ. The CDR3 sequence is 15 residues long. Trimming pared 2 bases from V and 7 bases from J, leaving 14 bases between. CDR3 loop: CASSLPPGQPEKLFF. The CDR3, as DNA: TGTGCCAGCAGCTTACCCCCGGGACAACCTGAAAAACTGTTTTTT.

This clonotype was seen repeatedly, ten times or more. The chain links TRBV5-1 to TRBJ2-2; possible D gene TRBD2, 7 bases. V was clipped by 4 bases and J by 6 bases, with 13 bases between them. The CDR3 is 14 residues long. Germline lookup yields CDR1 SGHRS and CDR2 YFSETQ. This CDR3 reads CASSPGGGAGELFF. The CDR3 DNA follows: TGCGCCAGCAGCCCTGGAGGGGGGGCCGGGGAGCTGTTTTTT.